Below, 32 T cell receptor beta chains from the same sample are listed, as sequenced in a study of early T cells in non-severe SARS-CoV-2 infection. TCRdb reanalysed the 5' RACE reads using MiXCR and keeps one entry per CDR3 protein. The sample contains 40,000 to 50,000 distinct CDR3 sequences, roughly 7.1% of which appear only once. Sequenced: whole blood. The receptors originated from an adult who was a healthcare worker with PCR-confirmed SARS-CoV-2 infection or an uninfected control (not recorded which).

This clonotype was recorded a few times. This chain joins TRBV9 and TRBJ2-1; D perhaps matches TRBD1 (5 bases). Trimming shortened V by 4 bases and J by 2 bases, and 10 bases separated the two germline ends. This CDR3 has 14 residues. From germline, CDR1 is SGDLS and CDR2 YYNGEE. In DNA form, the CDR3 reads TGTGCCAGCAGCCCTAGGGGTCCCTACAATGAGCAGTTCTTC. Translated, it gives CASSPRGPYNEQFF. The variable domain in full, with the rest retrieved from reference TRBV9 and TRBJ2-1, is DSGVTQTPKHLITATGQRVTLRCSPRSGDLSVYWYQQSLDQGLQFLIQYYNGEERAKGNILERFSAQQFPDLHSELNLSSLELGDSALYFCASSPRGPYNEQFFGPGTRLTVL.

This chain uses TRBV7-3 with TRBJ2-1, with D possibly being TRBD2 (5 bases). Deletions cut 2 bases from V and 8 bases from J, with 10 bases between. The CDR3 spans 13 residues. Germline V gene lookup returns CDR1 SGHTA and CDR2 FQGTGA. CDR3 region: CASSLLGIDEQFF. The DNA for the CDR3 is TGTGCCAGCAGCTTACTCGGGATCGATGAGCAGTTCTTC.

The chain employs TRBV7-9 and TRBJ2-3; possibly TRBD2 for D (6 bases). V was trimmed by 2 bases and J by 5 bases, leaving 11 bases between them. CDR1 and CDR2 (germline): SEHNR, FQNEAQ (reference sequence). The CDR3 runs 14 residues. As DNA, the CDR3 is TGTGCCAGCAGCTTAAGGGAGGCGGGAGATACGCAGTATTTT. Protein: CASSLREAGDTQYF. Drawing the rest from reference TRBV7-9 and TRBJ2-3, the complete variable domain is DTGVSQNPRHKITKRGQNVTFRCDPISEHNRLYWYRQTLGQGPEFLTYFQNEAQLEKSRLLSDRFSAERPKGSFSTLEIQRTEQGDSAMYLCASSLREAGDTQYFGPGTRLTVL.

This clonotype has at least ten counts. V is TRBV4-1 and J is TRBJ2-1; 8 bases line up with TRBD2. CDR1 MGHRA and CDR2 YSYEKL come from the germline V gene. CDR3 length: 16 residues. J gave up 6 bases and V 0 bases, and 7 bases lay outside the gene matches. The CDR3 DNA sequence: TGCGCCAGCAGCCAAGAGGCGGGGGGCGCTTCCAATGAGCAGTTCTTC. It yields the protein CASSQEAGGASNEQFF.

This clonotype was seen a handful of times. The rearrangement joins TRBV6-5 to TRBJ1-4; D gene unclear. The CDR3 is 12 residues long. Germline V gene lookup returns CDR1 MNHEY and CDR2 SVGAGI. Between the trimmed V and J ends, which lost 0 bases and 7 bases, there was a span of 3 bases. In nucleotides, the CDR3 is TGTGCCAGCAGTTACTCGCCTGAAAAACTGTTTTTT. This gives the protein CASSYSPEKLFF.

This clonotype was detected many times. The chain uses TRBV7-3 and TRBJ2-1; 8 bases align to TRBD2. With 5 bases clipped from V and 8 bases from J, the junction kept 17 bases outside the gene matches. The length of the CDR3 is 17 residues. Germline-derived CDR1 and CDR2 are SGHTA and FQGTGA. For the CDR3, the DNA is TGTGCCAGCAGCCCTTTCGCCGCCCGGGGGGGCATGGATGAGCAGTTCTTC. The encoded protein is CASSPFAARGGMDEQFF. Together with reference TRBV7-3 and TRBJ2-1, the CDR3 gives the full variable domain: GAGVSQTPSNKVTEKGKYVELRCDPISGHTALYWYRQSLGQGPEFLIYFQGTGAADDSGLPNDRFFAVRPEGSVSTLKIQRTERGDSAVYLCASSPFAARGGMDEQFFGPGTRLTVL.

In its sample, this clonotype was seen a few times. The V call is TRBV12-3 or TRBV12-4, the J call TRBJ2-6, with D possibly TRBD1 on 5 matching bases. V dropped 2 bases and J dropped 0 bases, with 5 bases sitting between them. This CDR3 spans 15 amino acids. Written as DNA, the CDR3 is TGTGCCAGCAGTTTACAGGGCTCTGGGGCCAACGTCCTGACTTTC. It translates to CASSLQGSGANVLTF.

This clonotype has more than one count but fewer than ten. The rearrangement joins TRBV9 to TRBJ2-3; D remains unclear. V lost 2 bases to trimming and J lost 3 bases, with 10 bases between them. Germline V gene sequence: CDR1 SGDLS, CDR2 YYNGEE. The CDR3 loop spans 14 amino acids. The CDR3 DNA is TGTGCCAGCAGCGTCTCTCCTGCGACAGATACGCAGTATTTT. Protein: CASSVSPATDTQYF.

As for this clonotype: Compared with germline, one end of the junction differs, possibly owing to a read error. V usage is TRBV6-5 and J usage is TRBJ1-6; D uncertain. The CDR3 spans 12 residues. CDR1 is MNHEY, CDR2 SVGAGI, per germline. This CDR3 is CASSFSYSPLHF. In DNA form, the CDR3 reads TGTGCCAGCAGCTTCTCCTATTCCCCCCTCCACTTT.

This clonotype was seen at least ten times. This rearrangement joins TRBV29-1 to TRBJ1-4; D is unresolved. V dropped 6 bases and J dropped 3 bases, with 8 bases sitting between them. The germline CDR1 and CDR2 sequences are SQVTM and ANQGSEA. The CDR3 loop spans 12 amino acids. The CDR3 sequence: CSVSPSNEKLFF. As DNA, the CDR3 is TGCAGCGTATCACCTTCTAATGAAAAACTGTTTTTT.

The chain couples TRBV20-1 to TRBJ2-6, with a tentative D call TRBD1 (5 bases). Germline CDR1 DFQATT, CDR2 SNEGSKA (reference sequence). V was pared by 7 bases and J by 1 base, with 8 bases between. There are 13 residues in the CDR3. The CDR3 region is CSVQASGANVLTF. For the CDR3, the DNA is TGCAGTGTACAGGCTTCTGGGGCCAACGTCCTGACTTTC.

This clonotype was seen repeatedly, ten times or more. Here the CDR3 reads CASSLAVAGGLQFF. CDR3 coding DNA: TGTGCCAGCAGCTTAGCAGTAGCGGGGGGACTTCAGTTCTTC. The chain links TRBV7-9 to TRBJ2-1; TRBD2 matches 10 bases. Germline V gene sequence: CDR1 SEHNR, CDR2 FQNEAQ (reference sequence). Germline trimming cut 0 bases from V and 13 bases from J; bases unmatched to any gene: 6. This CDR3 is 14 amino acids long.

This clonotype was seen a few times. The chain carries TRBV7-6 and TRBJ2-7, with 7 bases that match TRBD1. The CDR3 contains 15 residues. The germline gives CDR1 SGHVS, CDR2 FNYEAQ. J was trimmed by 7 bases and V by 3 bases; bases with no gene match: 12. The CDR3 nucleotides are TGTGCCAGCAGCTTTTATGACAGGGACAGAGGGGAGCAGTACTTC. The encoded protein is CASSFYDRDRGEQYF.

In its sample, this clonotype was seen many times. The CDR3 nucleotides are TGCAGTGCAAAGGGCGTCTCCTACGAGCAGTACTTC. Residues: CSAKGVSYEQYF. This chain links TRBV20-1 with TRBJ2-7; no definite D call. The germline V and J ends were trimmed by 6 bases and 0 bases, with 9 bases remaining between them. Germline V gene data show CDR1 as DFQATT and CDR2 as SNEGSKA (reference sequence). The CDR3 covers 12 residues.

This clonotype was seen repeatedly, ten times or more. This rearrangement joins TRBV5-4 to TRBJ2-7; D is unresolved. CDR1 and CDR2 from the germline V gene are SGHNT and YYREEE (reference sequence). V dropped 2 bases and J dropped 2 bases, with 11 bases sitting between them. CDR3 length: 14 residues. Here the CDR3 reads CASSFSSRPYEQYF. CDR3 nucleotide sequence: TGTGCCAGCAGCTTTAGCAGTAGGCCCTACGAGCAGTACTTC.

The gene calls are TRBV7-2 and TRBJ1-6; D gene uncertain. The CDR3 contains 17 residues. V gave up 1 base and J gave up 0 bases, with 10 bases separating them. Germline V gives CDR1 SGHTA, CDR2 FQGNSA. Written as DNA, the CDR3 is TGTGCCAGCAGCTTAGGTGGAGGGAGCTCCTATAATTCACCCCTCCACTTT. Amino acid sequence: CASSLGGGSSYNSPLHF.

J is TRBJ1-6 and V is TRBV18, with TRBD1 matching over 8 bases. Germline assignment: CDR1 KGHSH and CDR2 LQKENI. The ends lost 6 bases at V and 7 bases at J; junction bases unmatched: 5. The CDR3 spans 14 residues. CDR3: CASSRGLENSPLHF. CDR3 DNA sequence: TGTGCCAGCTCCAGGGGGCTGGAGAATTCACCCCTCCACTTT.

The chain combines TRBV2 with TRBJ2-7; D gene uncertain. CDR1 is SNHLY and CDR2 is FYNNEI in the germline V gene. Trimming took 9 bases from V and 6 from J, leaving 15 bases between them. The CDR3 is made up of 12 amino acids. The CDR3 coding sequence is TGTGCCAGGGGCAGCCCTACCGGCGAGCAGTACTTC. Its protein is CARGSPTGEQYF.

The V gene is TRBV4-3, the J gene TRBJ2-7; D may be TRBD2 (6 bases). There are 16 residues in the CDR3. The germline CDR1 and CDR2 sequences are LGHNA and YSLEER. The V gene lost 3 bases and the J gene lost 5 bases, with 20 bases spanning the gap. The CDR3 DNA is TGCGCCAGCAGCCAGACTCCGGGACTCCGAGTCCACGAGCAGTACTTC. It yields the protein CASSQTPGLRVHEQYF.

This clonotype appeared many times. The chain uses TRBV13 and TRBJ2-4; D uncertain. Trimming stripped 2 bases from V and 2 bases from J, with 7 bases between. Per germline, CDR1 PRHDT and CDR2 FYEKMQ (reference sequence). The CDR3 is made up of 14 amino acids. This CDR3 is CASSLLGTKNIQYF. CDR3 nucleotides: TGTGCCAGCAGCTTATTGGGGACCAAAAACATTCAGTACTTC.

The V and J genes are TRBV9 and TRBJ2-1; D could derive from TRBD1 or TRBD2 (7 bases each). The CDR3 is 17 residues long. The germline V gene encodes CDR1 SGDLS and CDR2 YYNGEE. With 2 bases removed from V and 5 bases from J, the gap between germline ends came to 20 bases. For the CDR3, the DNA is TGTGCCAGCAGCGTCTACCCCCTCAGGGGGGGGAACAATGAGCAGTTCTTC. Translating gives CASSVYPLRGGNNEQFF. Based on the CDR3 plus reference TRBV9 and TRBJ2-1, the full variable domain is DSGVTQTPKHLITATGQRVTLRCSPRSGDLSVYWYQQSLDQGLQFLIQYYNGEERAKGNILERFSAQQFPDLHSELNLSSLELGDSALYFCASSVYPLRGGNNEQFFGPGTRLTVL.

This clonotype has a handful of counts. The genes are TRBV2 and TRBJ2-6; maybe TRBD1 (5 bases). The V gene's germline CDR1 is SNHLY and CDR2 FYNNEI. This CDR3 comprises 15 residues. Trimming removed 6 bases at V and 4 bases at J, with 13 bases between. The CDR3 DNA follows: TGTGCCAGCAGGCAGGACATGTCGGGGGCCAACGTCCTGACTTTC. This encodes CASRQDMSGANVLTF.

The chain is built from TRBV4-3 and TRBJ2-1, with 10 bases matching TRBD2. Trimming cost V 0 bases and J 1 base; bases outside gene matches: 6. Germline V CDR1 and CDR2: LGHNA, YSLEER. This CDR3 is 18 amino acids long. The CDR3 bases are TGCGCCAGCAGCCAAGATCTTCCTAGCGGGGGTTCCTACAATGAGCAGTTCTTC. Protein sequence: CASSQDLPSGGSYNEQFF.

This chain links TRBV5-4 with TRBJ2-2, with 9 nucleotides matching TRBD2. Germline V gene sequence: CDR1 SGHNT, CDR2 YYREEE (reference sequence). V was clipped by 6 bases and J by 3 bases; unmatched bases: 9. The CDR3 is 16 amino acids. The CDR3 region is CASTQRAGGDTGELFF. The CDR3 DNA sequence: TGTGCCAGCACCCAGAGGGCGGGAGGGGACACCGGGGAGCTGTTTTTT.

The chain recombines TRBV19 with TRBJ2-5; 10 bases are shared with TRBD2. Germline V CDR1 and CDR2: LNHDA, SQIVND (reference sequence). The CDR3 has 15 residues. Trimming cost V 7 bases and J 4 bases; bases outside gene matches: 9. CDR3 protein: CASKLAGALGETQYF. DNA of the CDR3: TGTGCCAGTAAGCTAGCGGGGGCTTTGGGAGAGACCCAGTACTTC.

V and J are TRBV23-1 and TRBJ1-1; perhaps TRBD1 as D (6 bases). TRBV23-1 is an ORF, with its function uncertain. This CDR3 region has 16 residues. V gave up 0 bases and J gave up 3 bases, with 14 bases separating them. The CDR3 sequence: CASSQSIRGRDTEAFF. Here the CDR3 DNA reads TGCGCCAGCAGTCAATCGATCAGGGGCCGGGACACTGAAGCTTTCTTT.

This chain links TRBV4-3 with TRBJ2-3, with D perhaps TRBD2 (5 bases). Germline assignment: CDR1 LGHNA and CDR2 YSLEER. Trimming left V 0 bases short and J 5 bases short, with 12 bases between. This CDR3 spans 15 amino acids. The CDR3 loop reads CASSQDEAERDTQYF. The CDR3 region has the DNA TGCGCCAGCAGCCAAGATGAAGCGGAACGAGATACGCAGTATTTT.

This clonotype was seen many times. The rearrangement links TRBV6-2 or TRBV6-3 to TRBJ2-7; 11 bases agree with TRBD1. V shed 5 bases and J 7 bases; nucleotides not matched to a gene: 4. This CDR3 region has 13 residues. Per germline, CDR1 MNHEY and CDR2 SVGEGT. The CDR3 region has the DNA TGTGCCAGCAGTCCGGACAGGGGGCCGGAGCAGTACTTC. As protein: CASSPDRGPEQYF.

As DNA, the CDR3 is TGTGCCAGCAGCTTAGAACCGGGGGGTGGCACAGATACGCAGTATTTT. Translating gives CASSLEPGGGTDTQYF. This sequence joins TRBV7-6 and TRBJ2-3, with 7 bases lining up with TRBD2. In germline, CDR1 is SGHVS, CDR2 FNYEAQ. Trimming cost V 1 base and J 1 base; bases outside gene matches: 5. The CDR3 runs 16 residues.

This clonotype showed up just a few times. V and J are TRBV11-2 and TRBJ2-2; a weak D match, TRBD2 (5 bases). The germline V and J ends were trimmed by 5 bases and 4 bases, with 11 bases remaining between them. CDR3 length equals 14 residues. In germline, CDR1 is SGHAT, CDR2 FQNNGV. CDR3 sequence reads: CASSPRLFTGELFF. The CDR3, as DNA: TGTGCCAGCAGCCCCCGACTATTCACCGGGGAGCTGTTTTTT.

Only a few counts were recorded for this clonotype. The genes are TRBV15 and TRBJ2-1; no definite D call. V was cut by 0 bases and J by 4 bases, with 13 bases left in between. Germline V gene lookup returns CDR1 LNHNV and CDR2 YYDKDF (reference sequence). This CDR3 has 16 residues. CDR3 coding DNA: TGTGCCACCAGCAGAGATCAGTCTTACCCATACAATGAGCAGTTCTTC. As protein: CATSRDQSYPYNEQFF. The full variable domain, its missing parts supplied by reference TRBV15 and TRBJ2-1, is DAMVIQNPRYQVTQFGKPVTLSCSQTLNHNVMYWYQQKSSQAPKLLFHYYDKDFNNEADTPDNFQSRRPNTSFCFLDIRSPGLGDTAMYLCATSRDQSYPYNEQFFGPGTRLTVL.

This clonotype has more than one count but fewer than ten. J is TRBJ2-3 and V is TRBV12-3 or TRBV12-4; D unresolved. This CDR3 has 12 residues. V gave up 3 bases and J gave up 2 bases, with 3 bases separating them. The CDR3 sequence: CASSLVTDTQYF. The CDR3 region has the DNA TGTGCCAGCAGTTTGGTCACAGATACGCAGTATTTT.